This T cell receptor beta chain derives from a study of T cell responses to AZD1222 COVID-19 vaccine (dated by TCRdb to 2020 to 2022). In the study overall: AZD1222 recipients with second doses at about 4 weeks or about 12 weeks were pooled, because spike-specific TCR depth and breadth did not differ between schedules. TCR sequencing covered fewer than 250 trial participants: 200 to 220 given two doses of AZD1222 and 26 given two doses of MenACWY control vaccine. Trial participants were enrolled by age into subgroups of 18-55, 56-69 and 70-plus years, and around 140, 26 and 57 TCR-sequenced participants, respectively, were included in these subgroups.

Note on this clone: This receptor's antigen is unknown. Base quality data are lacking; no much larger clone is found one base away.

Findings and caveats that apply to the study as a whole: Participants were mostly white British and included more females than males, and it was suggested by the authors that clonal diversity may have been underestimated. In the small 56-69-year group, the increase in depth fell short of significance, most likely because of low power. Conclusions about previously exposed vaccinees are limited because only six or seven AZD1222 recipients were SARS-CoV-2 seropositive at baseline. Reportedly, almost half of the unique spike-specific TCRs recognized epitopes lying outside the regions that are mutated in the B.1.351 and B.1.1.7 variants. No day 14 peak-response samples were available, so repertoires were characterized only after the peak T cell response. Spike-specific TCR breadth and depth rose significantly after two AZD1222 doses compared with day 0 and with MenACWY recipients. The whole spike protein was spanned by vaccine-associated CD4 TCRs, and dominant responses were seen in regions 160-218 and 743-854.

The germline V gene supplies CDR1 SGHNT and CDR2 YENEEA. Trimming costs V 2 bases and J 5 bases, and their ends lie 10 bases apart. From its cysteine to its phenylalanine, the CDR3 spans 13 amino acids. The DNA shown is the 39-base CDR3, in frame from base 1. In the paper's terms, the time point label means: baseline before first vaccination. The vaccinee samples were drawn from two UK trials, COV001 and COV002, one of which was a single-blind randomized controlled phase 2/3 trial testing AZD1222 (ChAdOx1 nCoV-19) in healthy adults. For TCRbeta chain sequencing, PBMC samples were collected from trial participants at day 0 and at day 28 after the second dose. The CDR3 regions of human TCRbeta chains were subjected to immunosequencing. The published analysis was carried out like this. Repertoire TCRs were matched against a reference library of SARS-CoV-2-specific TCRs generated with the MIRA antigen-specificity platform. Breadth was defined as the fraction of unique TCRs that were SARS-CoV-2-associated, and depth was defined as the fraction of total T cells that were SARS-CoV-2-associated. Using the MIRA data, each spike-specific TCR was assigned both to the spike region to which the TCR was reactive and to a CD4 or CD8 class. Log10-transformed breadth and depth values were compared by one-way ANOVA with Sidak's multiple comparisons tests. TCRdb took this table from immuneACCESS and kept in-frame rearrangements with V and J called. Such tables lack part of the clones; where checked against another copy, unresolved V genes explain under half of the gap, and the rest is unexplained. The V and J calls and clone size were taken over from that table, and D and trimming were inferred from the DNA. Present in this sample are approximately 180,000 clones, about nine tenths of which were seen just once. Approximately 3% of the sample rests with the top ten.

Sequencing was performed on peripheral blood, taken on day 0 of AZD1222 vaccination. The chain uses TRBV11-3 and TRBJ2-7; the best D guess is TRBD1, with 7 bases matching. The sequence was collected from an adult in good health. The CDR3 has the sequence CASSLFRGDEQYF. In nucleotides, the sequence is TGTGCCAGCAGCTTATTCAGGGGGGACGAGCAGTACTTC.